The clone carrying this T cell receptor beta chain was counted at least ten times. Antigen specificity is unknown. Germline-derived CDR1 and CDR2 are MGHRA and YSYEKL. The CDR3 is 17 residues long. With 1 base removed from V and 0 bases from J, the gap between germline ends came to 15 bases. Using a J-beta primer mix together with a sample-barcoded 5' primer, a second PCR was run for about 7 to 12 cycles. Sequencing of every sample gave 3 million or more CDR3-containing paired-end reads. MiXCR was run by TCRdb on the 5' RACE reads, yielding one entry per CDR3 protein. The sample shows approximately 1,700,000 distinct CDR3 sequences, about 39% of them seen only once. These data originate in a study of blood T cells in healthy people across ages. Study-level results: Long-lived donors carried more naive CD4+ cells and greater diversity than aged donors. With age, beta diversity per million T cells declined roughly linearly, significantly by 40.

The sequence was obtained from a human donor in good health. The specimen sequenced was blood. The J gene is TRBJ1-1, the V gene TRBV4-1, with no clear D. CDR3 DNA sequence: TGCGCCAGCAGCCAAGGCCTGATCGGCAGCATGAACACTGAAGCTTTCTTT. Amino acid sequence: CASSQGLIGSMNTEAFF.